What follows is one TCR beta chain and its context. Trimming took off 2 bases at V and 13 bases at J, with 12 bases between the two ends. The CDR3 is 12 residues long. Germline V gene sequence: CDR1 MNHNS, CDR2 SASEGT. One entry per CDR3 protein, called by TCRdb with MiXCR from the RT-PCR reads. The sample holds some 960,000 distinct CDR3 sequences, roughly 17% seen once. The data were obtained in a study of patients and donors after allogeneic stem cell transplantation. The TCR originated in a human donor who was either an allogeneic HSCT recipient or a stem cell or donor lymphocyte infusion donor (not recorded which). It is not recorded whose cells these are; they may come from a transplant donor. The sample consisted of blood, either unsorted or a sorted T cell fraction (not recorded which). This chain links TRBV6-1 with TRBJ2-4, with a weak D call TRBD2 (5 bases). The CDR3 DNA follows: TGTGCCAGCAGTGAATCTAACCCGGGACAGTACTTC. Residues: CASSESNPGQYF.